The rows below give T cell receptor beta chains drawn from one sample of a study of monozygotic twins with inflammatory bowel disease. TCRdb re-called the 5' RACE reads and shows each CDR3 protein once, DNA omitted. The sample includes about 160,000 distinct CDR3 sequences. The sample consisted of blood. The receptors derive from a human donor with ulcerative colitis or Crohn's disease, or a healthy co-twin of an affected twin (not recorded which). CDR3s include the opening cysteine and the closing phenylalanine or tryptophan. Each record gives: V gene, J gene, CDR3 protein.

V gene: TRBV19
J gene: TRBJ2-1
CDR3 protein: CASSWTGAIYNEQFF

V gene: TRBV6-5
J gene: TRBJ1-1
CDR3 protein: CASHQGEDTEAFF

V gene: TRBV5-1
J gene: TRBJ1-5
CDR3 protein: CASSERPGNQPQHF

V gene: TRBV9
J gene: TRBJ2-7
CDR3 protein: CASSASTGSYEQYF

V gene: TRBV11-3
J gene: TRBJ2-7
CDR3 protein: CASSLSGQGSLYEQYF

V gene: TRBV30
J gene: TRBJ2-7
CDR3 protein: CAWERDTAYEQYF

V gene: TRBV20-1
J gene: TRBJ1-6
CDR3 protein: CSARAGSSYNSPLHF

V gene: TRBV29-1
J gene: TRBJ1-2
CDR3 protein: CSVEGGRQGMNYGYTF

V gene: TRBV24-1
J gene: TRBJ2-5
CDR3 protein: CATSAKETQYF

V gene: TRBV4-1
J gene: TRBJ2-3
CDR3 protein: CASSLSERGYTDTQYF

V gene: TRBV4-2
J gene: TRBJ2-2
CDR3 protein: CASSQVGRDTGELFF

V gene: TRBV20-1
J gene: TRBJ2-2
CDR3 protein: CSASKNQRGRPHTGELFF

V gene: TRBV5-1
J gene: TRBJ1-2
CDR3 protein: CASSQSTATLGYTF

V gene: TRBV28
J gene: TRBJ2-5
CDR3 protein: CASSRLQGRGQYF

V gene: TRBV15
J gene: TRBJ2-5
CDR3 protein: CATSRDGAQGRETQYF

V gene: TRBV13
J gene: TRBJ2-7
CDR3 protein: CASSLRDLSYEQYF

V gene: TRBV7-6
J gene: TRBJ1-5
CDR3 protein: CASSWDSRNQPQHF

V gene: TRBV28
J gene: TRBJ1-1
CDR3 protein: CASSSPGGNTEAFF

V gene: TRBV9
J gene: TRBJ2-7
CDR3 protein: CASSFNGEQYF

V gene: TRBV20-1
J gene: TRBJ2-4
CDR3 protein: CSARGAVGVTDQYF

V gene: TRBV24-1
J gene: TRBJ2-1
CDR3 protein: CATSGQGPSYNEQFF

V gene: TRBV11-3
J gene: TRBJ2-5
CDR3 protein: CASSRGQQETQYF

V gene: TRBV12-3/TRBV12-4
J gene: TRBJ1-1
CDR3 protein: CASSFGAHTNSEAFF

V gene: TRBV10-3
J gene: TRBJ2-1
CDR3 protein: CAISPAGSYNEQFF

V gene: TRBV30
J gene: TRBJ1-4
CDR3 protein: CAWSVGTANEKLFF

V gene: TRBV7-9
J gene: TRBJ2-2
CDR3 protein: CASSTTGTGGTGELFF

V gene: TRBV25-1
J gene: TRBJ2-5
CDR3 protein: CASRPTGAQETQYF

V gene: TRBV6-1
J gene: TRBJ2-2
CDR3 protein: CASSVSSIGELFF

V gene: TRBV3-1
J gene: TRBJ2-1
CDR3 protein: CASSQGVTGPEVNNEQFF

V gene: TRBV7-3
J gene: TRBJ1-6
CDR3 protein: CASSLSGQGFNSPLHF

V gene: TRBV20-1
J gene: TRBJ2-7
CDR3 protein: CSASPGWEQYF

V gene: TRBV5-1
J gene: TRBJ2-1
CDR3 protein: CASSFLRNEQFF

V gene: TRBV3-1
J gene: TRBJ1-2
CDR3 protein: CASSQVGFYGYTF

V gene: TRBV5-1
J gene: TRBJ2-1
CDR3 protein: CASSSEAGVDEQFF

V gene: TRBV28
J gene: TRBJ2-7
CDR3 protein: CASYSGTYEQYF

V gene: TRBV20-1
J gene: TRBJ1-5
CDR3 protein: CSARPGNQPQHF

V gene: TRBV9
J gene: TRBJ2-1
CDR3 protein: CASSEEGGGSSYNEQFF

V gene: TRBV12-3/TRBV12-4
J gene: TRBJ1-2
CDR3 protein: CASSSRPNGGYTF

V gene: TRBV11-2
J gene: TRBJ1-4
CDR3 protein: CASSLVPGQGSEKLFF

V gene: TRBV4-2
J gene: TRBJ2-7
CDR3 protein: CASSQPSTYEQYF

V gene: TRBV5-5
J gene: TRBJ2-5
CDR3 protein: CASSRPGGPETQYF

V gene: TRBV7-9
J gene: TRBJ2-1
CDR3 protein: CASSQILAGGSYNEQFF

V gene: TRBV5-1
J gene: TRBJ2-3
CDR3 protein: CASSLTTGASTDTQYF

V gene: TRBV7-9
J gene: TRBJ2-3
CDR3 protein: CASSLASQLDTQYF

V gene: TRBV3-1
J gene: TRBJ1-2
CDR3 protein: CASSQESGSYGYTF

V gene: TRBV20-1
J gene: TRBJ2-5
CDR3 protein: CSAGGREQEETQYF